The T cell receptor beta chain under discussion was sequenced for a study of glioma-infiltrating T cells. Study-wide points: Above-expected tissue-blood divergence occurred in all gliomas, most in low-grade ones.

To note about this clonotype: Its matching antigen is unknown.

Trimming took off 0 bases at V and 9 bases at J, with 15 bases between the two ends. The germline V gene has CDR1 SQVTM and CDR2 ANQGSEA. The CDR3 has 15 residues. TCR alpha and beta CDR3 regions were amplified from RNA using iRepertoire nested multiplex PCR. One-step reverse transcription and amplification started from about 100-400 ng of tissue mRNA or PBMC total RNA. MiXCR was run by TCRdb on the multiplex PCR reads, yielding one entry per CDR3 protein. Of approximately 100,000 distinct CDR3 sequences listed, less than 30% are singletons. The receptor's source is a human donor with low-grade glioma or glioblastoma, undergoing nonglioma brain surgery, or in good health (not recorded which). The chain carries TRBV29-1 and TRBJ1-6, with D perhaps TRBD1 (5 bases). Input material: glioma tissue, nonneoplastic brain tissue, or PBMCs (not recorded which). Here the CDR3 reads CSVEDLGLDSSPLHF. The CDR3 region has the DNA TGCAGCGTTGAAGATCTGGGGCTGGATAGTTCACCCCTCCACTTT.